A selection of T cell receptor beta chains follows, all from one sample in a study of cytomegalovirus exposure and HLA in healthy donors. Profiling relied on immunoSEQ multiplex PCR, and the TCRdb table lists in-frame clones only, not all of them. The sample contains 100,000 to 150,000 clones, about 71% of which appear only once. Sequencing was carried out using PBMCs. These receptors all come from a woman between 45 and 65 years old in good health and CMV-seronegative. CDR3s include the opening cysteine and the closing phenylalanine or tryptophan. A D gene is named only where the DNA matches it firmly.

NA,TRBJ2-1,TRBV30,CAWSYDRFNEQFF
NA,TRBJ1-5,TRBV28,CASSFMTGGDQPQHF
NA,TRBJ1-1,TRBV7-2,CASSFSSEAFF
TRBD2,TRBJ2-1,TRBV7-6,CASSLDFAGALVF
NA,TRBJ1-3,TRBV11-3,CASSLVGGSGNTIYF
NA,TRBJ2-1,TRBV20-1,CSASGYNEQFF
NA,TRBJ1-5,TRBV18,CASSVSGNSNQPQHF
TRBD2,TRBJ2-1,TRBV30,CAWSSSGTSAYEQFF
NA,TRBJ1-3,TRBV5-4,CASSLGVGYTIYF
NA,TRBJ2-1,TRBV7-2,CASSRSGSPLNNEQFF
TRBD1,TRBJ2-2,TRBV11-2,CASSLDRGGGELFF
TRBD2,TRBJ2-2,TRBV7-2,CASSSLAGETGELFF
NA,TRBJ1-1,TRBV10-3,CASSREDSGFNTEAFF
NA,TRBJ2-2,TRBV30,CAWLTGGSGRESVVGELFF
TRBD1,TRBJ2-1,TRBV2,CAKMRRDRGRNEQFF
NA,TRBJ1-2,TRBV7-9,CASSPRLYIINSANYGYTF
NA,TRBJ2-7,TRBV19,CASSDASRAGSYEQYF
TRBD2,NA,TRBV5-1,CASGSGLAAPEQYF
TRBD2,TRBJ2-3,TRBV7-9,CASSSLLAAYTDTQYF
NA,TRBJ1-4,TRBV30,CAWRGRATNEKLFF
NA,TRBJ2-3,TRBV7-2,CASSLAQAVDTQYF
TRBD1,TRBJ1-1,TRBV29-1,CSVATGTGGRTEAFF
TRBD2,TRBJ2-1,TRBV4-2,CASSQDGTSGEWEQFF
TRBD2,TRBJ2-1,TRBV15,CATSRDHGGLGTPGVYNEQFF
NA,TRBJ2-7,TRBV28,CASSRNSLGTLTYEQYF
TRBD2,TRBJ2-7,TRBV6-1,CASSEGTSGSYEQYF
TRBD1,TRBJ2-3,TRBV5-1,CASSPGQGADTQYF
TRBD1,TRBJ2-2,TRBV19,CASSPRDRGLGTGELFF
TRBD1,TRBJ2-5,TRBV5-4,CASSRTGVGETQYF
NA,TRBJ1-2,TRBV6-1,CASSPGLGYTF
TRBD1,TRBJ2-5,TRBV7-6,CASSSTGGVETQYF
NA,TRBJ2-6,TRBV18,CASSPAWDFQTGANVLTF